Listed here is a single T cell receptor beta chain. Its antigen is still unknown. TCRdb passed the reads through MiXCR, listing each CDR3 protein once. The repertoire has under 850,000 distinct CDR3 sequences, about 40% of them found once; the top ten carry around 2.8%. The sample belongs to a study of T cell repertoires in cytomegalovirus infection. Study as a whole: Indications came from public TCR beta signatures; they pointed to CMV infection and to a matching HLA type.

Overall study results and limits: Ex vivo, HLA-C-restricted CMV-specific TCR beta clonotypes prevailed over the rest of the response.

Material for sequencing was PBMCs. This clonotype was obtained from a human donor in good health (CMV status not recorded). Some clones in this sample may be carry-over from other donors' samples.

CDR3 coding DNA: TGTGCCAGGGGACAGGGGAAAGCTGAGCAGTTCTTC. Encoded protein: CARGQGKAEQFF. The chain has TRBV2 and TRBJ2-1, with TRBD1 identical over 10 bases. The CDR3 contains 12 residues. The J segment lost 9 bases and the V segment lost 9 bases, leaving 5 bases of the junction unmatched. CDR1 SNHLY and CDR2 FYNNEI come from the germline V gene.